The present T cell receptor beta chain was sequenced within a study of PD-L1 blockade in urothelial cancer. Overall study: Blood analysis took place 3 weeks (second dose) and 6 weeks after treatment start. Study findings and constraints: Enhanced expansion of tumor-associated blood clones at 3 weeks characterized durable-benefit patients.

Every PCR was spiked with synthetic TCR analog templates. Here immunoSEQ multiplex PCR was the method, and the copy in TCRdb shows in-frame clones only, minus some. This table has 80,000 to 130,000 clones, about nine tenths appearing once. This clone turned up a few times. Its target is unknown. The CDR3 loop spans 14 amino acids. The germline V and J ends were trimmed by 0 bases and 1 base, with 6 bases remaining between them. Per the germline V gene, CDR1 is SEHNR and CDR2 is FQNEAQ (reference sequence). This clonotype was obtained from a woman over 75 with urothelial cancer. The V and J genes are TRBV7-9 and TRBJ1-1; possibly TRBD1 for D (6 bases). This specimen consisted of PBMCs, obtained around atezolizumab (anti-PD-L1) treatment. The CDR3, as DNA: TGTGCCAGCAGCTTAGCAGGGGGGAACACTGAAGCTTTCTTT. It specifies CASSLAGGNTEAFF.